A single T cell receptor (beta chain) is shown here with its context. This is likely an artifact of a read error, given a far larger clone one base away. The data are from a study of shared clonotypes between healthy human individuals. The CDR3 sequence is 17 residues long. The ends were cut back, 5 bases at V and 3 bases at J, with 23 bases in the middle. Germline CDR1 and CDR2: MNHEY and SMNVEV (reference sequence). TCRdb's copy holds only in-frame clones and misses some; the assay was immunoSEQ multiplex PCR. The sample has 900,000 to 1,200,000 clones; approximately 80% are singletons. This chain connects TRBV27 to TRBJ2-7, with TRBD2 as a possible D gene (6 bases). Sequencing was carried out using memory CD4+ T cells from PBMCs. The sample's subset: CD45RA-negative fraction. This receptor was identified in a man aged 18 to 29 in good health. Some clones in this sample may be carry-over from other donors' samples. The CDR3 loop reads CASSSADLGLRIYEQYF. CDR3 nucleotide sequence: TGTGCCAGCAGTAGCGCTGACCTGGGACTGAGAATCTACGAGCAGTACTTC.